The next 8 T cell receptor beta chains were all read from a single sample in a study of shared clonotypes between healthy human individuals. The protocol was immunoSEQ multiplex PCR, while the TCRdb copy is restricted to in-frame clones and leaves out a portion. The sample has about 1 million clones, approximately 70% seen once. Sequences were obtained from memory CD4+ T cells sorted from blood. Subset specified: CD45RA-negative fraction. Receptors were obtained from a man younger than 30 in good health.

This clone was detected only a few times. The chain joins TRBV5-1 to TRBJ2-5; either TRBD1 or TRBD2 may fit D (7 bases each). The V gene lost 5 bases and the J gene lost 1 base, with 15 bases spanning the gap. From germline, CDR1 is SGHRS and CDR2 YFSETQ. This CDR3 comprises 15 residues. The DNA of the CDR3 is TGCGCCAGCAGGGGAGGGGACAGTATCCAAGAGACCCAGTACTTC. Translated, it gives CASRGGDSIQETQYF.

CDR3 sequence reads: CASSYGQGNNSPLHF. In nucleotides, the CDR3 is TGTGCCAGCAGTTACGGACAGGGCAATAATTCACCCCTCCACTTT. The chain carries TRBV6-6 and TRBJ1-6; 8 positions match TRBD1. CDR1 is MNHNY, CDR2 SVGAGI, per germline (reference sequence). The CDR3 is 15 residues long. Trimming took 2 bases from V and 5 from J; bases not matched to a gene: 2.

This clone was detected once. This chain connects TRBV4-3 to TRBJ1-4; D perhaps matches TRBD1 (5 bases). Germline CDR1 and CDR2: LGHNA and YSLEER. CDR3 length: 16 amino acids. V was cut by 3 bases and J by 2 bases, with 13 bases left in between. The CDR3 loop reads CASSQREGWTNEKLFF. The CDR3 coding sequence is TGCGCCAGCAGCCAGAGAGAGGGGTGGACTAATGAAAAACTGTTTTTT.

The J gene is TRBJ2-6, the V gene TRBV5-1; 9 bases are a match to TRBD2. J lost 1 base, V lost 3 bases, and 5 bases had no gene match. The germline V gene encodes CDR1 SGHRS and CDR2 YFSETQ. The length of the CDR3 is 17 residues. The CDR3 DNA reads as TGCGCCAGCAGCTCCGGGACTAGCTCTTCTGGGGCCAACGTCCTGACTTTC. Its translation: CASSSGTSSSGANVLTF.

The chain carries TRBV30 and TRBJ2-1, with D perhaps assigned TRBD1 or TRBD2 (5 bases each). Germline CDR1 is GTSNPN and CDR2 is SVGIG (reference sequence). The ends were cut back, 0 bases at V and 7 bases at J, with 7 bases in the middle. The CDR3 loop spans 12 amino acids. CDR3 residues: CAWSVWGNEQFF. CDR3 bases: TGTGCCTGGAGTGTATGGGGGAATGAGCAGTTCTTC.

This chain uses TRBV6-6 with TRBJ1-1; a weak D match, TRBD1 (6 bases). Germline V gene sequence: CDR1 MNHNY, CDR2 SVGAGI (reference sequence). The CDR3 contains 13 residues. V dropped 5 bases and J dropped 4 bases, with 11 bases sitting between them. CDR3 region: CASSQTGITEAFF. For the CDR3, the DNA is TGTGCCAGCAGTCAAACAGGGATCACTGAAGCTTTCTTT.

The rearrangement uses TRBV18 and TRBJ2-5, with 8 bases lining up with TRBD1. Unmatched junction bases numbered 10, after V lost 6 bases and J lost 4 bases. Germline V gene data show CDR1 as KGHSH and CDR2 as LQKENI. This CDR3 contains 15 residues. CDR3 DNA sequence: TGTGCCAGCTCTCGAGGACAGGGTCAGAGAGAGACCCAGTACTTC. This gives the protein CASSRGQGQRETQYF.

This clone occurred many times. The V gene is TRBV10-1, the J gene TRBJ2-3; unclear D gene. The germline V and J ends were trimmed by 0 bases and 7 bases, with 17 bases remaining between them. CDR1 and CDR2 (germline): WNHNN, SYGVQD (reference sequence). The CDR3 is 16 residues long. CDR3 residues: CASSESKIAGTNTQYF. Written as DNA, the CDR3 is TGCGCCAGCAGTGAGTCCAAAATAGCAGGAACCAATACGCAGTATTTT.